This entry features one T cell receptor (beta chain) sequence. The target antigen is unknown. The same CDR3 arises from other DNA sequences in this sample as well. This sample stems from a study of shared clonotypes between healthy human individuals. General study findings and limits: Larger estimated richness was generally seen in naive subsets than in memory subsets. Relative to their counterparts shared across all four donors, non-shared clonotypes exhibited diminished generation probabilities.

HIV-negative, healthy adults without recent acute infections or vaccinations were the donors. CDR1 is GTSNPN, CDR2 SVGIG, per germline (reference sequence). Trimming removed 0 bases from V and 7 bases from J, with 9 bases in between. The CDR3 covers 13 residues. The assay ran at deep level. Method: immunoSEQ multiplex PCR; TCRdb's copy keeps in-frame clones and lacks some. Among roughly 2.4 million clones listed, around 95% were seen once. The source of this sequence is a man between 18 and 29 years old in good health. The V gene is TRBV30, the J gene TRBJ2-2; possible D gene TRBD2, 5 bases. The sequenced sample consisted of naive CD4+ T cells sorted from blood. Stated subset: CD45RA+ positively selected. The CDR3: CAWSVRGFGELFF. CDR3 bases: TGTGCCTGGAGTGTACGGGGTTTCGGGGAGCTGTTTTTT.